What follows are 25 T cell receptor beta chains derived from one specimen sequenced in a study of blood T cell repertoires in COVID-19. This table comes from immunoSEQ multiplex PCR, and its TCRdb copy is limited to in-frame clones, with some not included. The sample lists about 210,000 clones; over 80% were seen once. Sequenced material: PBMCs or T cells enriched from blood (not recorded which). These receptors originate from a man aged 18-30 years with acute COVID-19.

The chain joins TRBV18 to TRBJ2-7; a weak D match, TRBD1 (5 bases). Germline values: CDR1 KGHSH, CDR2 LQKENI. CDR3 length: 14 amino acids. The V and J ends lost 3 bases and 6 bases respectively, with 15 bases between them. The CDR3 is CASSPGEQVVEQYF. As DNA, the CDR3 is TGTGCCAGCTCACCCGGAGAACAGGTGGTCGAGCAGTACTTC. The variable domain in full, completed from reference TRBV18 and TRBJ2-7, reads NAGVMQNPRHLVRRRGQEARLRCSPMKGHSHVYWYRQLPEEGLKFMVYLQKENIIDESGMPKERFSAEFPKEGPSILRIQQVVRGDSAAYFCASSPGEQVVEQYFGPGTRLTVT.

The chain employs TRBV27 and TRBJ2-7; 11 positions agree with TRBD1. The CDR3 totals 16 residues. The V segment lost 6 bases and the J segment 5 bases; nucleotides outside the gene matches: 12. CDR1 is MNHEY, CDR2 SMNVEV, per germline (reference sequence). CDR3 nucleotide sequence: TGTGCCAGCAGACCCACAACGGGACAGGGGGTCGACGAGCAGTACTTC. It codes for CASRPTTGQGVDEQYF.

This chain connects TRBV5-4 to TRBJ2-7; D not certain. This CDR3 region has 13 residues. V was trimmed by 1 base and J by 0 bases, leaving 5 bases between them. The V gene's germline CDR1 is SGHNT and CDR2 YYREEE (reference sequence). This CDR3 reads CASSLFSSYEQYF. CDR3 DNA: TGTGCCAGCAGCTTGTTCAGCTCCTACGAGCAGTACTTC.

The genes are TRBV7-9 and TRBJ2-2, with a possible D match to TRBD1 (5 bases). Trimming took off 3 bases at V and 1 base at J, with 6 bases between the two ends. CDR3 size: 14 residues. Germline loops: CDR1 SEHNR, CDR2 FQNEAQ (reference sequence). The CDR3 loop reads CASSFGQNTGELFF. CDR3 DNA sequence: TGTGCCAGCAGCTTCGGACAGAACACCGGGGAGCTGTTTTTT. The whole variable domain, remainder taken from reference TRBV7-9 and TRBJ2-2, is DTGVSQNPRHKITKRGQNVTFRCDPISEHNRLYWYRQTLGQGPEFLTYFQNEAQLEKSRLLSDRFSAERPKGSFSTLEIQRTEQGDSAMYLCASSFGQNTGELFFGEGSRLTVL.

As DNA, the CDR3 is TGTGCCAGCAGTTCACCGGGACTAGCGGGAGGCGAGCAGTACTTC. Its protein is CASSSPGLAGGEQYF. V is TRBV27 and J is TRBJ2-7, with 15 nucleotides matching TRBD2. V lost 4 bases to trimming and J lost 6 bases; unmatched junction nucleotides: 4. The CDR3 is made up of 15 amino acids. Germline values: CDR1 MNHEY, CDR2 SMNVEV (reference sequence).

The chain carries TRBV28 and TRBJ2-3; D not certain. CDR3 length: 14 residues. V dropped 3 bases and J dropped 6 bases, with 13 bases sitting between them. Per germline, CDR1 MDHEN and CDR2 SYDVKM. CDR3 loop: CASSLYTSEDTQYF. CDR3 in DNA: TGTGCCAGCAGTTTGTATACCTCCGAGGATACGCAGTATTTT.

V and J are TRBV3-1 (or the pseudogene TRBV3-2) and TRBJ1-2, with 10 bases that match TRBD1. CDR1 and CDR2 (germline): LGHDT, YNNKEL (reference sequence). V lost 4 bases to trimming and J lost 7 bases; unmatched junction nucleotides: 6. This CDR3 region has 14 residues. The CDR3 spells CASSPRDRGGGYTF. The CDR3 nucleotides read TGTGCCAGCAGCCCCCGGGACAGGGGTGGTGGCTACACCTTC.

The V gene is TRBV4-1, the J gene TRBJ2-5, with D perhaps matching TRBD1 (6 bases). The CDR3 has 15 residues. The V gene's germline CDR1 is MGHRA and CDR2 YSYEKL. The ends were cut back, 3 bases at V and 5 bases at J, with 16 bases in the middle. The CDR3, as DNA: TGCGCCAGCAGCCACCCCGCGAAGGGGGAGGAGACCCAGTACTTC. Translating gives CASSHPAKGEETQYF.

The V call is TRBV6-4, the J call TRBJ2-2; no clear D gene. CDR1 and CDR2 from the germline V gene are MRHNA and SNTAGT. The CDR3 is 12 amino acids. V dropped 8 bases and J dropped 4 bases, with 8 bases sitting between them. The CDR3 reads CASGEITGELFF. For the CDR3, the DNA is TGTGCCAGCGGAGAGATCACCGGGGAGCTGTTTTTT.

CDR3 residues: CASGPRVDTQYF. CDR3 sequence (DNA): TGTGCTAGTGGTCCGCGGGTGGATACGCAGTATTTT. The rearrangement uses TRBV12-5 and TRBJ2-3; weak D call: TRBD2 (5 bases). With 5 bases removed from V and 6 bases from J, the gap between germline ends came to 9 bases. Germline V CDR1 and CDR2: LGHNT, FRNRAP. This CDR3 has 12 residues.

J is TRBJ2-2 and V is TRBV11-3; D ambiguous. This CDR3 is built from 13 residues. Germline-derived CDR1 and CDR2 are SGHNT and YENEEA. Trimming shortened V by 3 bases and J by 6 bases, and 8 bases separated the two germline ends. The DNA of the CDR3 is TGTGCCAGCAGCTTGAACAATGCCGGGGAGCTGTTTTTT. Translating gives CASSLNNAGELFF.

V usage is TRBV27 and J usage is TRBJ1-2, with unresolved D. V was clipped by 4 bases and J by 8 bases, with 14 bases between them. Germline values: CDR1 MNHEY, CDR2 SMNVEV (reference sequence). The CDR3 loop spans 13 amino acids. The CDR3 nucleotides read TGTGCCAGCAGTTACAGTGGTGGCGGGGGCTACACCTTC. This codes for CASSYSGGGGYTF.

Concerning this clone: Within the sample, other DNA sequences also encode this same CDR3. The gene calls are TRBV7-9 and TRBJ2-1, with 8 bases lining up with TRBD2. The junction had 3 bases not matched to a gene; V was cut back by 5 bases and J by 0 bases. CDR3 size: 15 residues. Germline V gives CDR1 SEHNR, CDR2 FQNEAQ (reference sequence). The CDR3 sequence is CASSISGSSYNEQFF. The CDR3 nucleotides read TGTGCCAGCAGCATAAGCGGGAGCTCCTACAATGAGCAGTTCTTC.

This clone was observed once. The gene calls are TRBV5-1 and TRBJ1-4; D not certain. Germline CDR1 SGHRS, CDR2 YFSETQ. This CDR3 contains 17 residues. The germline V and J ends were trimmed by 0 bases and 5 bases, with 17 bases remaining between them. The CDR3 DNA reads as TGCGCCAGCAGCTTGGCGGACTCGGAGGGCCCAAATGAAAAACTGTTTTTT. Amino acids: CASSLADSEGPNEKLFF.

The rearrangement joins TRBV5-4 to TRBJ2-2, with 10 nucleotides matching TRBD2. The CDR3 totals 17 residues. Trimming at V came to 0 bases and at J to 4 bases, leaving 6 bases not matched to a gene. Germline values: CDR1 SGHNT, CDR2 YYREEE (reference sequence). In nucleotides, the CDR3 is TGTGCCAGCAGCTTGGTTTTGGCTAGCGGGAGCACCGGGGAGCTGTTTTTT. This codes for CASSLVLASGSTGELFF.

The sample holds a few counts of this clone. V is TRBV2 and J is TRBJ2-1; D remains unclear. V gave up 4 bases and J gave up 5 bases, with 12 bases separating them. The length of the CDR3 is 14 residues. Germline loops: CDR1 SNHLY, CDR2 FYNNEI. The CDR3 spells CASSGTREDNEQFF. The CDR3 bases are TGTGCCAGCAGTGGCACGAGAGAAGACAATGAGCAGTTCTTC.

The V gene is TRBV5-1, the J gene TRBJ2-2; TRBD2 agrees at 9 bases. The V gene end was trimmed by 0 bases and the J gene end by 2 bases; junction bases not matched to a gene: 2. Germline CDR1 SGHRS, CDR2 YFSETQ. The CDR3 runs to 16 residues. Here the CDR3 DNA reads TGCGCCAGCAGCTTGGGACTAGCGGTCAACACCGGGGAGCTGTTTTTT. It specifies CASSLGLAVNTGELFF.

The chain couples TRBV30 to TRBJ1-1; D is unclear. V was pared by 4 bases and J by 3 bases, with 9 bases between. The CDR3 is 12 amino acids. CDR1 is GTSNPN and CDR2 is SVGIG in the germline V gene (reference sequence). For the CDR3, the DNA is TGTGCCTGGAAGGCGGGCTACACTGAAGCTTTCTTT. Its translation: CAWKAGYTEAFF. The whole variable domain, filled in from reference TRBV30 and TRBJ1-1, reads SQTIHQWPATLVQPVGSPLSLECTVEGTSNPNLYWYRQAAGRGLQLLFYSVGIGQISSEVPQNLSASRPQDRQFILSSKKLLLSDSGFYLCAWKAGYTEAFFGQGTRLTVV.

V gene TRBV4-1 combines with J gene TRBJ2-7; the D gene is possibly TRBD1 (5 bases). This CDR3 is built from 16 residues. The V gene lost 0 bases and the J gene lost 2 bases, with 14 bases spanning the gap. Germline V gene sequence: CDR1 MGHRA, CDR2 YSYEKL. The CDR3 coding sequence is TGCGCCAGCAGCCAAGAAGGACAAGGGTACCCCTACGAGCAGTACTTC. Its protein is CASSQEGQGYPYEQYF.

In this sample, this clone turned up a few times. At one boundary the junction diverges from the germline segment, which might be a read error. The chain employs TRBV6-5 and TRBJ1-2; D call uncertain. CDR1 and CDR2 (germline): MNHEY, SVGAGI. This CDR3 region has 13 residues. CDR3 bases: TGTGCCAGCACTCTTACGGCCAACTATGGCTGCACCTTC. It translates to CASTLTANYGCTF.

The gene calls are TRBV15 and TRBJ2-1; 12 bases align to TRBD2. This CDR3 comprises 15 residues. Trimming cost V 3 bases and J 10 bases; bases outside gene matches: 7. Per germline, CDR1 LNHNV and CDR2 YYDKDF (reference sequence). The CDR3, as DNA: TGTGCCACCAGCAGCGCTAGCGGGAGGGCCGGGGAGCAGTTCTTC. Amino acids: CATSSASGRAGEQFF.

V gene TRBV18 combines with J gene TRBJ2-2; TRBD1 is a possible D gene (6 bases). V was trimmed by 0 bases and J by 7 bases, leaving 18 bases between them. The germline CDR1 and CDR2 sequences are KGHSH and LQKENI. This CDR3 comprises 17 residues. The chain's CDR3 is CASSPPGRGISDGELFF. As DNA, the CDR3 is TGTGCCAGCTCACCACCGGGCAGGGGAATATCGGACGGGGAGCTGTTTTTT.

The rearrangement uses TRBV10-1 and TRBJ1-1, with TRBD1 identical over 9 bases. V lost 4 bases and J lost 1; bases outside the gene matches: 7. The V gene's germline CDR1 is WNHNN and CDR2 SYGVQD (reference sequence). The CDR3 sequence is 16 residues long. CDR3 nucleotide sequence: TGCGCCAGCAGTGGGATCTCGGGACAGGGGAACACTGAAGCTTTCTTT. Its translation: CASSGISGQGNTEAFF.

The rearrangement links TRBV13 to TRBJ2-1, with 8 positions matching TRBD1. The CDR3 is 16 residues long. The J segment lost 4 bases and the V segment lost 1 base, leaving 6 bases of the junction unmatched. The germline V gene has CDR1 PRHDT and CDR2 FYEKMQ (reference sequence). The DNA of the CDR3 is TGTGCCAGCAGCTTAGTGACGAGGACAGGGTACAATGAGCAGTTCTTC. Encoded protein: CASSLVTRTGYNEQFF. The full variable domain, rest sourced from reference TRBV13 and TRBJ2-1, is AAGVIQSPRHLIKEKRETATLKCYPIPRHDTVYWYQQGPGQDPQFLISFYEKMQSDKGSIPDRFSAQQFSDYHSELNMSSLELGDSALYFCASSLVTRTGYNEQFFGPGTRLTVL.

This clone is a singleton in its sample. The genes are TRBV30 and TRBJ1-1; TRBD1 agrees at 7 bases. There are 15 residues in the CDR3. The germline V gene has CDR1 GTSNPN and CDR2 SVGIG (reference sequence). V lost 3 bases and J lost 4; bases outside the gene matches: 11. CDR3 region: CAWSRLVTGSTEAFF. CDR3 nucleotide sequence: TGTGCCTGGAGCCGACTCGTGACAGGGTCCACTGAAGCTTTCTTT. Complete variable domain (other parts from reference TRBV30 and TRBJ1-1): SQTIHQWPATLVQPVGSPLSLECTVEGTSNPNLYWYRQAAGRGLQLLFYSVGIGQISSEVPQNLSASRPQDRQFILSSKKLLLSDSGFYLCAWSRLVTGSTEAFFGQGTRLTVV.